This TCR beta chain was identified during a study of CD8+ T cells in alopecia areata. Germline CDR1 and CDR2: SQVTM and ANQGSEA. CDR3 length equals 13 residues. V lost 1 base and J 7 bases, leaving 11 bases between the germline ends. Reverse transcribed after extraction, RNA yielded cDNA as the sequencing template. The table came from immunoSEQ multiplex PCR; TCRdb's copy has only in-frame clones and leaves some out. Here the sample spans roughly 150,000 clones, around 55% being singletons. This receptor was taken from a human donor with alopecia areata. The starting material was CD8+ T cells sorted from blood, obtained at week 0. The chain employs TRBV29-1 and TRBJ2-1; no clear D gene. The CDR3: CSVEAQLRNEQFF. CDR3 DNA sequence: TGCAGCGTTGAAGCGCAACTTAGAAATGAGCAGTTCTTC.